These 8 T cell receptor beta chains were all obtained from the same sample, sequenced in a study of shared clonotypes between healthy human individuals. The method was immunoSEQ multiplex PCR; TCRdb's version includes in-frame clones alone and lacks a portion of them. Of 2 million to 2.5 million clones listed, roughly 91% were seen once; the top ten hold about 1.8%. Selected positively for CCR7 and CD45RO-negative, naive CD8 cells excluded terminally differentiated effector memory CD45RA+ cells. Sequenced sample: naive CD8+ T cells from PBMCs. Every receptor here comes from a man between 18 and 29 years old in good health. Some clones in this sample may be carry-over from other donors' samples.

The chain has TRBV19 and TRBJ2-3, with 8 positions matching TRBD1. CDR1 is LNHDA, CDR2 SQIVND, per germline (reference sequence). J gave up 0 bases and V 9 bases, and 8 bases lay outside the gene matches. The length of the CDR3 is 15 residues. CDR3 bases: TGTGCCAGCAGGACCCAGGGGGCTAGCACAGATACGCAGTATTTT. It codes for CASRTQGASTDTQYF.

This clone was observed once. J is TRBJ2-1 and V is TRBV7-2; the D is unclear. Germline CDR1 reads SGHTA; CDR2 reads FQGNSA. This CDR3 is built from 13 residues. Trimming pared 1 base from V and 11 bases from J, leaving 12 bases between. DNA of the CDR3: TGTGCCAGCAGCTTAGATGTCTTATGGAAGCAGTTCTTC. Translating gives CASSLDVLWKQFF.

The rearrangement joins TRBV15 to TRBJ2-1; D is ambiguous. The CDR3 loop spans 14 amino acids. Germline V lookup: CDR1 LNHNV, CDR2 YYDKDF (reference sequence). The V end was cut by 3 bases, the J end by 4 bases, with 10 bases between. The DNA for the CDR3 is TGTGCCACCAGCAGGGGTGAGCCTTACAATGAGCAGTTCTTC. It specifies CATSRGEPYNEQFF.

The table lists this clone with a count of one. This sequence joins TRBV27 and TRBJ2-1, with D perhaps matching TRBD2 (6 bases). The CDR3 sequence is 17 residues long. The germline gives CDR1 MNHEY, CDR2 SMNVEV (reference sequence). Trimming cost V 4 bases and J 9 bases, with 25 bases left between them. The CDR3 DNA reads as TGTGCCAGCAGTTCCCCCCGCGGCGGGGTGGTAACGGCTGAGCAGTTCTTC. Translating gives CASSSPRGGVVTAEQFF.

This chain uses TRBV27 with TRBJ2-7, with D maybe TRBD1 (6 bases). The CDR3 extends over 12 amino acids. The V end was cut by 2 bases, the J end by 6 bases, with 8 bases between. Per germline, CDR1 MNHEY and CDR2 SMNVEV (reference sequence). DNA for the CDR3: TGTGCCAGCAGTTTAAAAGGGGGCGAGCAGTACTTC. Translating gives CASSLKGGEQYF.

The V and J genes are TRBV27 and TRBJ2-2, with TRBD1 matching 7 bases. V was pared by 5 bases and J by 6 bases, with 15 bases of the junction left unmatched. CDR3 length: 17 residues. Germline CDR1 is MNHEY and CDR2 is SMNVEV (reference sequence). CDR3 sequence: CASSPRDSLNLPGELFF. The CDR3 DNA reads as TGTGCCAGCAGTCCTCGGGACAGCCTTAACCTTCCCGGGGAGCTGTTTTTT.

The chain links TRBV7-9 to TRBJ2-5; tentatively, D is TRBD1 or TRBD2 (5 bases each). V lost 0 bases and J 5 bases, leaving 16 bases between the germline ends. The CDR3 is 16 residues long. In germline, CDR1 is SEHNR, CDR2 FQNEAQ (reference sequence). The CDR3 here is CASSLAPGRERETQYF. CDR3 nucleotide sequence: TGTGCCAGCAGCTTAGCCCCAGGCAGGGAGAGGGAGACCCAGTACTTC.

The chain recombines TRBV7-2 with TRBJ1-2; D gene ambiguous. This CDR3 has 12 residues. Germline V lookup: CDR1 SGHTA, CDR2 FQGNSA. V was clipped by 5 bases and J by 6 bases, with 10 bases between them. DNA for the CDR3: TGTGCCAGCAGCCCTCGGGAGCATGGCTACACCTTC. Translated: CASSPREHGYTF.